These 2 T cell receptor beta chains share one sample of origin, sequenced in a study of cytomegalovirus exposure and HLA in healthy donors. The primer mix had 60 Vbeta and 13 Jbeta primers. The repertoire was sequenced with immunoSEQ multiplex PCR; TCRdb's copy has only in-frame clones and lacks some. This table holds about 52,000 clones, roughly 60% found once. Source material: PBMCs. Receptor source: a human donor in good health.

The chain recombines TRBV4-3 with TRBJ2-1, with 12 bases identical to TRBD2. Germline V gene sequence: CDR1 LGHNA, CDR2 YSLEER. With 0 bases clipped from V and 8 bases from J, the junction kept 5 bases outside the gene matches. There are 16 residues in the CDR3. Here the CDR3 reads CASSQEASGGADEQFF. CDR3 nucleotides: TGCGCCAGCAGCCAAGAAGCTAGCGGGGGGGCCGATGAGCAGTTCTTC.

V is TRBV12-2 and J is TRBJ1-1. TRBV12-2 is shown as a pseudogene. The length of the CDR3 is 17 residues. CDR3 nucleotides: TGTGCAAGTCGCCCCCCTTTTTCCGGGGGGATGAACACTGAAGCTTTCTTT. Translating gives CASRPPFSGGMNTEAFF.